This T cell receptor beta chain stems from a study of blood T cell repertoires in COVID-19 (dated by TCRdb to the early 2020s). With respect to the entire study: Samples from collaborators originated in the United States, Italy and Spain and spanned both the acute and convalescent phases of COVID-19. The prospective study material was composed of cDNA or gDNA derived from T cells, B-cell-depleted T cells, or PBMCs. Deeply sampled blood TCRbeta repertoires from subjects exposed to, actively infected with, or recovered from COVID-19 were included in the dataset. The repertoires were made available in a free public database intended to serve as a resource for research on the immune response to SARS-CoV-2. Samples came from the ongoing ImmuneRACE study (first 160 participants) plus 1,254 subjects from 6 global collaborators. The sample metadata nearly always contained a de-identified subject ID, COVID-19 status, age in years and sex. Where available, HLA class I and class II types were taken from metadata supplied by the sample provider and were not determined by assay-based typing. What the authors observed across the whole study: The quantity of clinical and demographic metadata differed by source and by participant and was supplied without curation.

Collaborating institutions collected whole blood in K2EDTA tubes following their own protocols. Collaborator samples were shipped for TCRbeta analysis as frozen whole blood, isolated PBMCs, or DNA extracted from either sample type. CDR1 and CDR2 are drawn from the germline V gene: SGHRS, YFSETQ. From cysteine to phenylalanine, the CDR3 is 18 amino acids long. Only CDR3 DNA is held: 54 bases, read in frame from base 1. Trimming accounts for 0 bases at V and 3 bases at J, while the number of junction bases matched to no gene is 8. Comment on this clone: Its antigen remains undetermined. No much larger clone exists at a distance of one base, and base qualities are not known.

The immunoSEQ Assay, a bias-controlled multiplex PCR, was used to amplify TCRbeta CDR3 regions from genomic DNA. The authors processed their data as follows. The number of nucleated cells in each sample was estimated from the amplification of reference gene primers within the assay. To quantify the absolute abundance of each unique TCRbeta CDR3 rearrangement, sequence reads were collapsed and filtered. Productive Simpson clonality was computed per sample as the square root of Simpson's diversity index over productive rearrangements. TCRdb retrieved this table from immuneACCESS and kept in-frame rearrangements only. Not all clones are present; in checked studies, unresolved V genes account for under half, and no reason is known for the remainder. The DNA gave D and trimming, while V, J and clone size come from that table. This sample has under 250,000 clones in its table, and roughly 82% of those were observed once. 4.7% of the sample belongs to the ten largest clones.

The chain couples TRBV5-1 to TRBJ2-7, with TRBD2 identical over 14 junction bases. The material sequenced was peripheral blood. This TCR was recovered from a woman between 65 and 79 years old with acute or convalescent COVID-19. In nucleotide form, the sequence is TGCGCCAGCAGCTTGGCCGGGACTAGCGGGGGACCAGGCTACGAGCAGTACTTC. Its translation is CASSLAGTSGGPGYEQYF.